This T cell receptor (beta chain) came from a study of vaccination and CD4 T cells after COVID-19. In regard to this clonotype: The antigen is not known.

At the Johns Hopkins FTIC core, DNA taken from cultured CD4+ T cells was sequenced by way of the Oncomine TCR Beta short-read assay. TCRdb processed the PCR reads anew with MiXCR; each CDR3 protein has one entry. Of about 15,000 distinct CDR3 sequences in the sample, 51% were seen once. Indicated treatment: roughly ten-day PBMC culture with coronavirus spike peptide pools or control peptides (ViraFEST assay). This receptor was taken from a human donor who had recovered from COVID-19. Sequenced material: CD4+ T cells from blood, cultured in vitro.

The CDR3, as DNA: TGTGCCAGCAGCACCCGTAGCCAGCGGGGGAGGGATGAGCAGTTCTTC. Translated: CASSTRSQRGRDEQFF. This chain connects TRBV7-2 to TRBJ2-1, with 8 bases fitting TRBD2. The germline gives CDR1 SGHTA, CDR2 FQGNSA. V shed 5 bases and J 8 bases; nucleotides not matched to a gene: 14. This CDR3 region has 16 residues.